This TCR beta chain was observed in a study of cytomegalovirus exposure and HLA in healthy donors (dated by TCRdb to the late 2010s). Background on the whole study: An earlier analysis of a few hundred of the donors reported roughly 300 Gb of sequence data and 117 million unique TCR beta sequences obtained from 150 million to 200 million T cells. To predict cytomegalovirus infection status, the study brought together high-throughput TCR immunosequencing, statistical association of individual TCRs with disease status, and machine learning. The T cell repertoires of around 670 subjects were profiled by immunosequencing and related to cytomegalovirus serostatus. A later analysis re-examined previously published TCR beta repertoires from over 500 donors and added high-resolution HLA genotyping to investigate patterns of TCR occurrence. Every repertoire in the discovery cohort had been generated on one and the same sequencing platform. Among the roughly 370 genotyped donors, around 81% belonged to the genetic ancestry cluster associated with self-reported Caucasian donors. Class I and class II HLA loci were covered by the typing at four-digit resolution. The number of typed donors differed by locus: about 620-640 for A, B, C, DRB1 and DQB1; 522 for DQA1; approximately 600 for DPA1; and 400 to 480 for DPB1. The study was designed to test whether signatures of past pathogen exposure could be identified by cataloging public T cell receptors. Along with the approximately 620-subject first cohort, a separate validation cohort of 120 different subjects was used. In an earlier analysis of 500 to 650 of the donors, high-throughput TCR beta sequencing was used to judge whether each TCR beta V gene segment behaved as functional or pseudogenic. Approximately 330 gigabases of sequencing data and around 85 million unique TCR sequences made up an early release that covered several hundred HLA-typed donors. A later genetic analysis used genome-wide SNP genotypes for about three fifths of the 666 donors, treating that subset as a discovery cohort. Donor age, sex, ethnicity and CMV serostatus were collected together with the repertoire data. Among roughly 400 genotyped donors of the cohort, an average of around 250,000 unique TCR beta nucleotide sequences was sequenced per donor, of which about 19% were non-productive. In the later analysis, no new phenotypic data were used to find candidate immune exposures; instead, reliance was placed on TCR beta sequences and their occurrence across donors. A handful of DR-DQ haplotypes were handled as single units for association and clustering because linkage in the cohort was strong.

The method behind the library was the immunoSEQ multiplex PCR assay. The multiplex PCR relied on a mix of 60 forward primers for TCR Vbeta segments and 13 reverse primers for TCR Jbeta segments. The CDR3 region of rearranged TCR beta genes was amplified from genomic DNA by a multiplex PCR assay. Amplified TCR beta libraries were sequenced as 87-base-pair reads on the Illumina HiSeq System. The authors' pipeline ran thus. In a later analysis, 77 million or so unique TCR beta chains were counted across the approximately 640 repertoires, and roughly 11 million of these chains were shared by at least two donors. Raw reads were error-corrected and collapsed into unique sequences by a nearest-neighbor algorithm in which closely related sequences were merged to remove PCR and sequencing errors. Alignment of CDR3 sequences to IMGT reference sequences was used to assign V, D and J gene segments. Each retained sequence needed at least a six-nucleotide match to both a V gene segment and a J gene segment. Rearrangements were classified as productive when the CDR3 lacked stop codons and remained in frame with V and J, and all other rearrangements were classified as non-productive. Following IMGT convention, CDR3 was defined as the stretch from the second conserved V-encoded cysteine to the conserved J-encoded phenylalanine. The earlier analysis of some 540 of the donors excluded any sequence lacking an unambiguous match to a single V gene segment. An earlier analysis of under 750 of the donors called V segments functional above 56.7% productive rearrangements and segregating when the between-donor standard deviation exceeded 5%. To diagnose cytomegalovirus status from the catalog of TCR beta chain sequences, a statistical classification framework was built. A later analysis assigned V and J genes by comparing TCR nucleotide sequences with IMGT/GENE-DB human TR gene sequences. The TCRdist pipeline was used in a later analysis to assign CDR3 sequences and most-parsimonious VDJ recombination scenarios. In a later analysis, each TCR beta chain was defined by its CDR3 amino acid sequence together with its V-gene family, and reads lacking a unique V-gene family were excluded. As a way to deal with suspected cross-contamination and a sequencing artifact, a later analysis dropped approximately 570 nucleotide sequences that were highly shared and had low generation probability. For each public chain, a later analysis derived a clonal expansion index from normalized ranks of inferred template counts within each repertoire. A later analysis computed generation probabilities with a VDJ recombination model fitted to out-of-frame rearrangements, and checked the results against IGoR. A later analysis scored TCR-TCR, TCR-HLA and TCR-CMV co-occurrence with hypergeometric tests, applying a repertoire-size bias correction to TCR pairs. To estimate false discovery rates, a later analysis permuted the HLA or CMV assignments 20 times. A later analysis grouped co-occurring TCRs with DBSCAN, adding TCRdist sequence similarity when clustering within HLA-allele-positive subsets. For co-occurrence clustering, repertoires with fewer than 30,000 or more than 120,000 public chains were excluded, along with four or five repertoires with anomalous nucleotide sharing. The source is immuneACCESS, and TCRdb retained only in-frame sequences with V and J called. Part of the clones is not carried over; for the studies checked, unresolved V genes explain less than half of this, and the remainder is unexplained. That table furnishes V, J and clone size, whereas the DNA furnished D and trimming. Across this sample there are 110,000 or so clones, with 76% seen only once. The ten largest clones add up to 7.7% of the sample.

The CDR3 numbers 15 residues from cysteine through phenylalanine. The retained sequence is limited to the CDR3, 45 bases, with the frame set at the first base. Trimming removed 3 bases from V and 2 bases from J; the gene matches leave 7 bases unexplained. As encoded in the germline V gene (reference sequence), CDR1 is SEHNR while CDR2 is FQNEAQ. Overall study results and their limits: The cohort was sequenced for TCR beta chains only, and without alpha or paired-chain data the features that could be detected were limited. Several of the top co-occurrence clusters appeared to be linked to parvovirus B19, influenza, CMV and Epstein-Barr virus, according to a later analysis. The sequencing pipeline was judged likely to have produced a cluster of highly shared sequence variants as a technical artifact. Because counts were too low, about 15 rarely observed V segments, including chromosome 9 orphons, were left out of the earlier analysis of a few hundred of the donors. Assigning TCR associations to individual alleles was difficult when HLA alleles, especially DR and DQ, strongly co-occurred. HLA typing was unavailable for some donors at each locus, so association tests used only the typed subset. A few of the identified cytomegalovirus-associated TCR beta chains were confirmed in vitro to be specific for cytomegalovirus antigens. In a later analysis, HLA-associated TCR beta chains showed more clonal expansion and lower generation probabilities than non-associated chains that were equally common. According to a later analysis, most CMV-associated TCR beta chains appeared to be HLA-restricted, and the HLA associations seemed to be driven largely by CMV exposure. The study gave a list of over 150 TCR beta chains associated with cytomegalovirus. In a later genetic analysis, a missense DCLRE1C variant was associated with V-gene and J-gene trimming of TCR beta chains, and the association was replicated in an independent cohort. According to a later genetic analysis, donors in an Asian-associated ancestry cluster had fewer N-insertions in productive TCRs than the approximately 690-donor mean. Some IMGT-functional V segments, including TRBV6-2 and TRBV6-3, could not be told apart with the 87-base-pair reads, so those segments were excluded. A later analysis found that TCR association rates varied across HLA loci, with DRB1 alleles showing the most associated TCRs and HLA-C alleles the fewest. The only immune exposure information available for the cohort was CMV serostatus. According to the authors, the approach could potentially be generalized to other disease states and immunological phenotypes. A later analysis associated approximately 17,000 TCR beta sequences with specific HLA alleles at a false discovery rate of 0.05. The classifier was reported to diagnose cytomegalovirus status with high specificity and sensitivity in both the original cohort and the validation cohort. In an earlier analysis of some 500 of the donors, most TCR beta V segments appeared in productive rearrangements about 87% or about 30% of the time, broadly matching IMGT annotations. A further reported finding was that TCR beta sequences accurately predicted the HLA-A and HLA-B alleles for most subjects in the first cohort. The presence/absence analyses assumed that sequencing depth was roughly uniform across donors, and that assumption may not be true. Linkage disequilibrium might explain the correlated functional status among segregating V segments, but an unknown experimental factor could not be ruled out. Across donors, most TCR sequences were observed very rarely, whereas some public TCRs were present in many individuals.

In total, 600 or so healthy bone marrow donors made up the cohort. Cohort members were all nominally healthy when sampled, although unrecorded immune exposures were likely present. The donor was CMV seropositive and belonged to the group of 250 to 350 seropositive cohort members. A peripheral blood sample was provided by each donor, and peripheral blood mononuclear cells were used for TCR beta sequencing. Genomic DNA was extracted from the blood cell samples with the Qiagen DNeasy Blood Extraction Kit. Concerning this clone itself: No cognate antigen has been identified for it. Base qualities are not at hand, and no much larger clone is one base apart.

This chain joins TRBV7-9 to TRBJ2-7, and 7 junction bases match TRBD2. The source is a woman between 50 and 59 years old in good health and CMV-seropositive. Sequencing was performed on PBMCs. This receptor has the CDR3 CASSFRGGSPYEQYF. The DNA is TGTGCCAGCAGCTTTAGGGGCGGGAGTCCCTACGAGCAGTACTTC.